These T cell receptor beta chains were read from a single sample in a study of early T cells in non-severe SARS-CoV-2 infection. TCRdb processed the 5' RACE reads anew with MiXCR; each CDR3 protein has one entry. Of 68,000 or so distinct CDR3 sequences listed, more than 10% are singletons. The sequencing input was whole blood. Source of these receptors: an adult who was a healthcare worker with PCR-confirmed SARS-CoV-2 infection or an uninfected control (not recorded which). CDR3s include the opening cysteine and the closing phenylalanine or tryptophan. The D gene is left open where the match is weak. Not all rows give a size; the values are once, few, many and, for expanded clones, a class.

j_call: TRBJ1-1; clone_size: few; d_call: TRBD1; v_call: TRBV29-1; cdr3_aa: CSIRGTGNTEAFF; cdr3_nt: TGCAGCATCCGGGGGACAGGAAACACTGAAGCTTTCTTT
j_call: TRBJ1-2; clone_size: NA; d_call: NA; v_call: TRBV5-1; cdr3_aa: CASSLGQSEANYGYTF; cdr3_nt: TGCGCCAGCAGCTTGGGGCAGAGCGAAGCTAACTATGGCTACACCTTC
j_call: TRBJ2-7; clone_size: NA; d_call: NA; v_call: TRBV28; cdr3_aa: CASSLGTVPYEQYF; cdr3_nt: TGTGCCAGCAGTTTAGGGACGGTACCCTACGAGCAGTACTTC
j_call: TRBJ1-1; clone_size: many; d_call: NA; v_call: TRBV12-3/TRBV12-4; cdr3_aa: CASSPGLTEAFF; cdr3_nt: TGTGCCAGCAGCCCAGGGTTAACTGAAGCTTTCTTT
j_call: TRBJ2-3; clone_size: many; d_call: TRBD2; v_call: TRBV20-1; cdr3_aa: CSARWRGGPDTQYF; cdr3_nt: TGCAGTGCTAGGTGGCGGGGGGGCCCAGATACGCAGTATTTT
j_call: TRBJ1-4; clone_size: few; d_call: TRBD1; v_call: TRBV7-9; cdr3_aa: CASSLGGQPNEKLFF; cdr3_nt: TGTGCCAGCAGCTTAGGGGGACAGCCTAATGAAAAACTGTTTTTT
j_call: TRBJ2-3; clone_size: NA; d_call: TRBD2; v_call: TRBV9; cdr3_aa: CASSVGTSGISTQYF; cdr3_nt: TGTGCCAGCAGCGTAGGGACTAGCGGGATTAGTACGCAGTATTTT
j_call: TRBJ2-5; clone_size: few; d_call: NA; v_call: TRBV3-1; cdr3_aa: CASSHTGTRETQYF; cdr3_nt: TGTGCCAGCAGCCATACCGGGACAAGAGAGACCCAGTACTTC
j_call: TRBJ2-2; clone_size: NA; d_call: NA; v_call: TRBV9; cdr3_aa: CASSQTPRGGTGELFF; cdr3_nt: TGTGCCAGCAGCCAAACCCCCAGGGGAGGGACCGGGGAGCTGTTTTTT
j_call: TRBJ2-1; clone_size: few; d_call: NA; v_call: TRBV3-1; cdr3_aa: CASSERWASSYNEQFF; cdr3_nt: TGTGCCAGCTCCGAGCGGTGGGCTAGCTCCTACAATGAGCAGTTCTTC
j_call: TRBJ2-2; clone_size: NA; d_call: NA; v_call: TRBV18; cdr3_aa: CASSPLGTNTGELFF; cdr3_nt: TGTGCCAGCTCACCGCTTGGAACGAACACCGGGGAGCTGTTTTTT
j_call: TRBJ2-7; clone_size: NA; d_call: TRBD1; v_call: TRBV15; cdr3_aa: CATSRAGTGPYEQYF; cdr3_nt: TGTGCCACCAGCAGAGCCGGGACAGGTCCCTACGAGCAGTACTTC
j_call: TRBJ2-2; clone_size: few; d_call: NA; v_call: TRBV10-3; cdr3_aa: CAISESGRMNTGELFF; cdr3_nt: TGTGCCATCAGTGAGTCTGGTAGGATGAACACCGGGGAGCTGTTTTTT
j_call: TRBJ1-6; clone_size: many; d_call: TRBD1; v_call: TRBV6-5; cdr3_aa: CASRPRQGLNSPLHF; cdr3_nt: TGTGCCAGCAGACCACGACAGGGCCTAAATTCACCCCTCCACTTT
j_call: TRBJ1-3; clone_size: NA; d_call: NA; v_call: TRBV28; cdr3_aa: CASSLLHSSGNTIYF; cdr3_nt: TGTGCCAGCAGTTTACTGCACAGTTCTGGAAACACCATATATTTT
j_call: TRBJ2-1; clone_size: many; d_call: NA; v_call: TRBV5-1; cdr3_aa: CASSGGDRDPHEQFF; cdr3_nt: TGCGCCAGCAGCGGAGGGGACAGAGACCCCCATGAGCAGTTCTTC
j_call: TRBJ1-6; clone_size: NA; d_call: NA; v_call: TRBV11-2; cdr3_aa: CASSLGDSPLHF; cdr3_nt: TGTGCCAGCAGCTTAGGAGATTCACCCCTCCACTTT
j_call: TRBJ2-3; clone_size: NA; d_call: NA; v_call: TRBV11-3; cdr3_aa: CASSSRARADTQYF; cdr3_nt: TGTGCCAGCAGCTCGAGGGCCCGAGCAGATACGCAGTATTTT
j_call: TRBJ1-3; clone_size: many; d_call: NA; v_call: TRBV11-2; cdr3_aa: CASSSLGLSGNTIYF; cdr3_nt: TGTGCCAGCAGCTCCTTGGGGTTGTCTGGAAACACCATATATTTT
j_call: TRBJ1-4; clone_size: NA; d_call: TRBD1; v_call: TRBV20-1; cdr3_aa: CSAQQGLVIEKLFF; cdr3_nt: TGCAGTGCGCAACAGGGGCTGGTGATTGAAAAACTGTTTTTT
j_call: TRBJ2-1; clone_size: few; d_call: TRBD2; v_call: TRBV6-5; cdr3_aa: CASSWELAGTGNEQFF; cdr3_nt: TGTGCCAGCAGTTGGGAACTAGCGGGGACGGGGAATGAGCAGTTCTTC
j_call: TRBJ1-5; clone_size: NA; d_call: NA; v_call: TRBV19; cdr3_aa: CASTTYQGPGLNQPQHF; cdr3_nt: TGTGCCAGCACCACTTATCAGGGACCCGGCCTCAATCAGCCCCAGCATTTT
j_call: TRBJ2-3; clone_size: NA; d_call: NA; v_call: TRBV11-2; cdr3_aa: CASSLHRGNTDTQYF; cdr3_nt: TGTGCCAGCAGCTTACATCGGGGGAACACAGATACGCAGTATTTT
j_call: TRBJ1-4; clone_size: many; d_call: TRBD1; v_call: TRBV7-8; cdr3_aa: CASRRNRGDEKLFF; cdr3_nt: TGTGCCAGCAGACGAAACAGGGGGGATGAAAAACTGTTTTTT
j_call: TRBJ2-4; clone_size: NA; d_call: NA; v_call: TRBV19; cdr3_aa: CASSVGNRAKNIQYF; cdr3_nt: TGTGCCAGTAGTGTGGGGAATCGGGCCAAAAACATTCAGTACTTC
j_call: TRBJ2-7; clone_size: few; d_call: NA; v_call: TRBV5-6; cdr3_aa: CASSSGNSYEQYF; cdr3_nt: TGTGCCAGCAGCTCTGGGAATTCCTACGAGCAGTACTTC
j_call: TRBJ2-6; clone_size: many; d_call: TRBD1; v_call: TRBV2; cdr3_aa: CASSDRGQGAPSGANVLTF; cdr3_nt: TGTGCCAGCAGTGATCGAGGCCAGGGGGCACCCTCTGGGGCCAACGTCCTGACTTTC
j_call: TRBJ2-5; clone_size: many; d_call: TRBD1; v_call: TRBV27; cdr3_aa: CASSSGQIEETQYF; cdr3_nt: TGTGCCAGCAGTTCGGGACAGATAGAAGAGACCCAGTACTTC
j_call: TRBJ2-2; clone_size: NA; d_call: TRBD1; v_call: TRBV5-4; cdr3_aa: CASSRGTGVYTGELFF; cdr3_nt: TGTGCCAGCAGCAGAGGGACAGGAGTGTACACCGGGGAGCTGTTTTTT
j_call: TRBJ1-3; clone_size: NA; d_call: NA; v_call: TRBV5-1; cdr3_aa: CASSLGQTAGNTIYF; cdr3_nt: TGCGCCAGCAGCTTGGGTCAGACGGCTGGAAACACCATATATTTT
j_call: TRBJ2-7; clone_size: many; d_call: NA; v_call: TRBV30; cdr3_aa: CAWSVQGAFSYEQYF; cdr3_nt: TGTGCCTGGAGTGTACAGGGCGCGTTCTCCTACGAGCAGTACTTC
j_call: TRBJ1-2; clone_size: NA; d_call: NA; v_call: TRBV2; cdr3_aa: CATLGLTNYGYTF; cdr3_nt: TGTGCCACCTTAGGCCTGACGAACTATGGCTACACCTTC
j_call: TRBJ1-2; clone_size: medium-sized; d_call: NA; v_call: TRBV20-1; cdr3_aa: CSARAEFFGYTF; cdr3_nt: TGCAGTGCTAGAGCCGAATTTTTTGGCTACACCTTC
j_call: TRBJ1-1; clone_size: many; d_call: NA; v_call: TRBV7-9; cdr3_aa: CASSLLGEAFF; cdr3_nt: TGTGCCAGCAGCTTATTGGGGGAAGCTTTCTTT
j_call: TRBJ2-5; clone_size: NA; d_call: NA; v_call: TRBV7-2; cdr3_aa: CASSPDSVAETQYF; cdr3_nt: TGTGCCAGCAGCCCGGACTCCGTGGCAGAGACCCAGTACTTC
j_call: TRBJ2-1; clone_size: NA; d_call: NA; v_call: TRBV2; cdr3_aa: CAETLGWSSYNEQFF; cdr3_nt: TGTGCAGAAACGTTGGGTTGGAGCTCCTACAATGAGCAGTTCTTC
j_call: TRBJ2-2; clone_size: NA; d_call: NA; v_call: TRBV6-4; cdr3_aa: CASSEGDEDTGELFF; cdr3_nt: TGTGCCAGCAGTGAAGGGGACGAGGACACCGGGGAGCTGTTTTTT
j_call: TRBJ1-2; clone_size: many; d_call: NA; v_call: TRBV12-5; cdr3_aa: CASGPGFTNGYTF; cdr3_nt: TGTGCTAGTGGCCCAGGGTTTACTAATGGCTACACCTTC
j_call: TRBJ2-1; clone_size: NA; d_call: TRBD2; v_call: TRBV9; cdr3_aa: CASSPRTSYVAEQFF; cdr3_nt: TGTGCCAGCAGCCCCCGGACTAGTTACGTCGCGGAGCAGTTCTTC
j_call: TRBJ2-5; clone_size: NA; d_call: TRBD2; v_call: TRBV20-1; cdr3_aa: CSARGTSGGETQYF; cdr3_nt: TGCAGTGCTAGAGGGACTAGCGGGGGCGAGACCCAGTACTTC
j_call: TRBJ2-6; clone_size: NA; d_call: NA; v_call: TRBV12-3/TRBV12-4; cdr3_aa: CASSIAGANVPTF; cdr3_nt: TGTGCCAGCTCCATAGCCGGGGCCAACGTCCCGACTTTC
j_call: TRBJ2-3; clone_size: few; d_call: TRBD1; v_call: TRBV14; cdr3_aa: CASSVRDRSTDTQYF; cdr3_nt: TGTGCCAGCAGCGTCCGGGACAGAAGCACAGATACGCAGTATTTT
j_call: TRBJ2-3; clone_size: many; d_call: TRBD2; v_call: TRBV14; cdr3_aa: CASSRTSGADTQYF; cdr3_nt: TGTGCCAGCAGCCGGACTAGCGGGGCAGATACGCAGTATTTT
j_call: TRBJ1-1; clone_size: once; d_call: NA; v_call: TRBV29-1; cdr3_aa: CSVRDTSQAFF; cdr3_nt: TGCAGCGTACGGGACACCTCCCAGGCTTTCTTT
j_call: TRBJ1-1; clone_size: NA; d_call: NA; v_call: TRBV7-6; cdr3_aa: CASSLGQGTEAFF; cdr3_nt: TGTGCCAGCAGCTTAGGTCAGGGGACTGAAGCTTTCTTT
j_call: TRBJ2-4; clone_size: few; d_call: NA; v_call: TRBV9; cdr3_aa: CASSVVHLTPNIQYF; cdr3_nt: TGTGCCAGCAGCGTAGTTCATTTAACCCCAAACATTCAGTACTTC
j_call: TRBJ1-4; clone_size: many; d_call: NA; v_call: TRBV7-9; cdr3_aa: CASSFGEKLFF; cdr3_nt: TGTGCCAGCAGCTTCGGAGAAAAACTGTTTTTT
j_call: TRBJ1-4; clone_size: few; d_call: TRBD1; v_call: TRBV2; cdr3_aa: CASILTGTGRKLFF; cdr3_nt: TGTGCCAGCATACTAACCGGGACAGGGAGAAAACTGTTTTTT
j_call: TRBJ2-1; clone_size: NA; d_call: TRBD1; v_call: TRBV6-5; cdr3_aa: CATLDRDSYNEQFF; cdr3_nt: TGTGCCACGCTAGACAGGGACTCCTACAATGAGCAGTTCTTC